This T cell receptor beta chain was recorded in a study of immune characterization of retroperitoneal liposarcoma. The CDR3 is made up of 14 amino acids. Germline values: CDR1 SGHVS, CDR2 FNYEAQ. TCRdb used MiXCR to reprocess the PCR reads, holding one entry per CDR3 protein. The repertoire holds around 13,000 distinct CDR3 sequences, with 47% as singletons. Sequenced material: tumor tissue. The chain has TRBV7-6 and TRBJ2-7, with D possibly being TRBD1 (5 bases). The J call may be incorrect, as the DNA end agrees better with TRBJ2-5. The origin of this receptor is a female donor with retroperitoneal liposarcoma. The chain's CDR3 is CASSFSGFGETQYF. The CDR3 DNA follows: TGTGCCAGCAGCTTTTCAGGGTTTGGGGAGACCCAGTACTTC.